The 12 T cell receptor beta chains presented below share a single source sample, sequenced in a study of spatial heterogeneity in lung cancer. In TCRdb, the 5' RACE reads were re-called with MiXCR into one record per CDR3 protein. The data show about 44,000 distinct CDR3 sequences, with roughly 13% seen just once and 50% to 70% held by the top ten. This sample's time point: sample taken at primary tumor resection. Tumor, nontumor lung or frozen PBMC supplied whole RNA that was sequenced unsorted. Sequenced material: PBMCs, taken at surgery. These receptors were obtained from a male donor with early-stage non-small cell lung cancer.

Only a few counts were recorded for this clonotype. The chain uses TRBV9 and TRBJ2-5; 8 bases fit TRBD2. The CDR3 loop spans 17 amino acids. The V gene's germline CDR1 is SGDLS and CDR2 YYNGEE. After removal of 0 bases from V and 2 bases from J, the junction contained 9 bases not matched to a gene. CDR3 residues: CASSVASSSGLQETQYF. The CDR3 coding sequence is TGTGCCAGCAGCGTAGCTTCGTCTAGCGGGTTACAAGAGACCCAGTACTTC.

The rearrangement links TRBV6-1 to TRBJ2-3; 11 bases fit TRBD1. The V gene's germline CDR1 is MNHNS and CDR2 SASEGT. Unmatched junction bases numbered 8, after V lost 8 bases and J lost 4 bases. The CDR3 sequence is 15 residues long. CDR3 nucleotide sequence: TGTGCCAGCGCCTGGACAGGGGGCCTCGCAGATACGCAGTATTTT. This translates into CASAWTGGLADTQYF.

The chain links TRBV7-8 to TRBJ2-6, with D perhaps being TRBD1 or TRBD2 (5 bases each). The CDR3 loop spans 19 amino acids. CDR1 and CDR2 (germline): SGHVS, FQNEAQ. V lost 3 bases to trimming and J lost 0 bases, with 18 bases between them. CDR3: CASSFWVRDDYSGANVLTF. As DNA, the CDR3 is TGTGCCAGCAGCTTCTGGGTCCGGGACGATTACTCTGGGGCCAACGTCCTGACTTTC.

This clonotype was seen more than once but under ten times. V is TRBV7-6 and J is TRBJ2-7, with TRBD1 matching 10 bases. V lost 4 bases, J lost 3 bases, and 6 bases stayed unmatched. The CDR3 spans 15 residues. Germline V lookup: CDR1 SGHVS, CDR2 FNYEAQ. The CDR3 protein is CASSSGTGEGYEQYF. The CDR3 DNA reads TGTGCCAGCAGCTCGGGGACAGGGGAAGGCTACGAGCAGTACTTC.

This clonotype came up many times. The chain is built from TRBV4-1 and TRBJ2-5; 11 nucleotides line up with TRBD2. The CDR3 runs to 16 residues. V trimming: 6 bases; J trimming: 1 base; junction bases outside the gene matches: 7. In germline, CDR1 is MGHRA, CDR2 YSYEKL. The CDR3 region has the DNA TGCGCCAGCAGACTTGGGACTAGCGGACTCCAAGAGACCCAGTACTTC. This encodes CASRLGTSGLQETQYF.

This clonotype was seen many times. The rearrangement uses TRBV7-2 and TRBJ2-1; D is ambiguous. The CDR3 loop spans 13 amino acids. Germline lookup yields CDR1 SGHTA and CDR2 FQGNSA. The V end lost 6 bases, the J end lost 1 base, and 7 bases lay between the germline ends. CDR3 bases: TGTGCCAGCAGGGCGAGGTCCTACAATGAGCAGTTCTTC. This codes for CASRARSYNEQFF.

The rearrangement uses TRBV5-1 and TRBJ2-1; D may be TRBD2 (6 bases). Trimming removed 0 bases at V and 8 bases at J, with 15 bases between. CDR1 SGHRS and CDR2 YFSETQ come from the germline V gene. This CDR3 has 15 residues. The CDR3 sequence is CASSLGSGASHEQFF. CDR3 DNA sequence: TGCGCCAGCAGCTTGGGATCGGGAGCTAGCCATGAGCAGTTCTTC.

The chain links TRBV12-3 or TRBV12-4 to TRBJ1-6; possible D gene TRBD1, 5 bases. CDR3 length: 12 amino acids. Trimming pared 3 bases from V and 8 bases from J, leaving 5 bases between. As DNA, the CDR3 is TGTGCCAGCAGTTTCAGGGATTCACCCCTCCACTTT. This encodes CASSFRDSPLHF.

The rearrangement joins TRBV9 to TRBJ2-5; 10 bases map to TRBD1. Germline CDR1 and CDR2: SGDLS and YYNGEE. Trimming took 2 bases from V and 7 from J; bases not matched to a gene: 5. The CDR3 spans 14 residues. In DNA form, the CDR3 reads TGTGCCAGCAGCGTGACAGGGGGCGCCGCGACCCAGTACTTC. As protein: CASSVTGGAATQYF. Based on the CDR3 plus reference TRBV9 and TRBJ2-5, the full variable domain is DSGVTQTPKHLITATGQRVTLRCSPRSGDLSVYWYQQSLDQGLQFLIQYYNGEERAKGNILERFSAQQFPDLHSELNLSSLELGDSALYFCASSVTGGAATQYFGPGTRLLVL.

At least ten counts were recorded for this clonotype. The J gene is TRBJ2-1, the V gene TRBV5-1; TRBD1 matches at 8 bases. With V trimmed by 2 bases and J by 9 bases, 4 bases remained unmatched. CDR1 SGHRS and CDR2 YFSETQ come from the germline V gene. The CDR3 covers 13 residues. CDR3 sequence (DNA): TGCGCCAGCAGCTTCGGACAGGGAGGTGAGCAGTTCTTC. It translates to CASSFGQGGEQFF.

This clonotype was detected a few times. The chain recombines TRBV3-1 with TRBJ2-7; TRBD2 might be the D (5 bases). The CDR3 is 14 amino acids. Trimming cost V 6 bases and J 0 bases, with 12 bases left between them. CDR1 is LGHDT and CDR2 is YNNKEL in the germline V gene (reference sequence). The CDR3 nucleotides read TGTGCCAGCAGGCAGGCGGGCTCCTCCTACGAGCAGTACTTC. It is translated as CASRQAGSSYEQYF.

This clonotype occurred a few times. The CDR3 DNA reads TGTGCCAGCTCACTAGCAGACTACAATGAGCAGTTCTTC. Its translation is CASSLADYNEQFF. V and J are TRBV18 and TRBJ2-1, with D hard to call. Germline-derived CDR1 and CDR2 are KGHSH and LQKENI. The CDR3 contains 13 residues. V dropped 4 bases and J dropped 3 bases, with 7 bases sitting between them.